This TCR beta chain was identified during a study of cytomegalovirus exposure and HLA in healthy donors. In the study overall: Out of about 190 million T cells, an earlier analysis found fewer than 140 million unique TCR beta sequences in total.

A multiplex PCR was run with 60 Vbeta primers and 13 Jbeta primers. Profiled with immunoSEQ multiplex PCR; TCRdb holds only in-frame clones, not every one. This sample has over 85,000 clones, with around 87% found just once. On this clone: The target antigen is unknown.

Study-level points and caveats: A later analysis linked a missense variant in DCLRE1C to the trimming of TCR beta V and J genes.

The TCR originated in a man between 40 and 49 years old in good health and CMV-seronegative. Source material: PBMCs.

The CDR3 region is CASSARDRAPGRGNTEAFF. CDR3 nucleotides: TGTGCCAGCAGCGCCAGAGACAGGGCTCCAGGAAGAGGGAACACTGAAGCTTTCTTT. The chain joins TRBV9 to TRBJ1-1; 7 bases are shared with TRBD1. The CDR3 sequence is 19 residues long. V dropped 3 bases and J dropped 1; count of bases not matched to a gene: 18. From germline, CDR1 is SGDLS and CDR2 YYNGEE.